These 24 T cell receptor beta chains came from one sample sequenced in a study of tumor-infiltrating lymphocytes in primary liver carcinoma. Extraction of RNA together with DNA used about 20-34 mg of unsorted bulk tissue. The investigators made TCR beta cDNA from around 530 ng total RNA, using a constant-region primer. Sequencing libraries for TCR beta derived from three nested multiplex PCR rounds that used slightly modified ARM-PCR. In the first two PCR rounds, TRBV1-TRBV30 forward primers were paired with a C-beta reverse primer, and each round lasted approximately 10 cycles. MiXCR, run by TCRdb on the multiplex PCR reads, gives a single entry per CDR3 protein. The sample records 150,000 to 200,000 distinct CDR3 sequences, about 82% being singletons. Sequenced input: tumor tissue from primary liver carcinoma. The receptors derive from a man aged 40-49 years with primary liver carcinoma and hepatitis B virus infection.

About this clonotype itself: One end of the junction varies from germline; a read error may be responsible. The chain recombines TRBV6-2 or TRBV6-3 with TRBJ2-7; D is ambiguous. This CDR3 has 15 amino acids. The germline gives CDR1 MNHEY, CDR2 SVGEGT. The CDR3 bases are TGTACCAGCAGTTACTCCGGTGATAGCTCCTACGAGCAGCACTTC. Residues: CTSSYSGDSSYEQHF.

About this clonotype: A much larger clone differs by one base, so this may be a read error. This rearrangement joins TRBV7-9 to TRBJ1-2; no definite D call. There are 14 residues in the CDR3. The germline gives CDR1 SEHNR, CDR2 FQNEAQ (reference sequence). The CDR3 loop reads CTSSFRLGWDGYTF. CDR3 bases: TGTACCAGCAGCTTTCGTCTGGGCTGGGATGGCTACACCTTC.

V is TRBV29-1 and J is TRBJ2-1; no firm D call. Germline V lookup: CDR1 SQVTM, CDR2 ANQGSEA. The length of the CDR3 is 13 residues. V lost 3 bases, J lost 13 bases, and 19 bases lay in between. The CDR3 here is CSVDKGSPNVQFF. The CDR3 DNA sequence: TGCAGCGTTGATAAGGGATCGCCCAATGTACAGTTCTTC.

V usage is TRBV6-9 and J usage is TRBJ2-6, with 7 nucleotides matching TRBD1. The CDR3 contains 17 residues. Germline V lookup: CDR1 MNHGY, CDR2 SVAAGI. The V and J ends lost 7 bases and 0 bases, in that order; junction bases with no gene match: 9. The chain's CDR3 is CASKGGVRSSGANVLTF. CDR3 DNA: TGTGCCAGCAAAGGGGGCGTTCGGAGCTCTGGGGCCAACGTCCTGACTTTC.

Notes on this clonotype: A junction boundary mismatches the germline segment, possibly from a read error. This sequence joins TRBV29-1 and TRBJ2-3; D is perhaps TRBD1 or TRBD2 (5 bases each). This CDR3 region has 13 residues. Germline V gene lookup returns CDR1 SQVTM and CDR2 ANQGSEA. In nucleotides, the CDR3 is TGCAGCGTTGGGGGGACCCGCACAGATACGCTGTATTTT. Translating gives CSVGGTRTDTLYF.

Comment on this clonotype: Since a much larger clone is just one base distant, this may be a read error. The rearrangement links TRBV10-3 to TRBJ2-6; perhaps TRBD1 as D (5 bases). The CDR3 loop spans 14 amino acids. The germline V gene has CDR1 ENHRY and CDR2 SYGVKD. This chain's CDR3 is CAIKENSGANILTF. The CDR3 nucleotides are TGTGCCATCAAGGAGAACTCTGGGGCCAACATCCTGACTTTC.

On this clonotype itself: No conserved phenylalanine or tryptophan is present at the end of the CDR3, so a read error is the likely explanation. The chain couples TRBV11-1 to TRBJ2-7; maybe TRBD2 (6 bases). This CDR3 spans 15 amino acids. The V gene's germline CDR1 is SGHAT and CDR2 FQDESV (reference sequence). CDR3 DNA: TGTGCCAACAGCGCATCCCGGGACTCCTCCTACGAGCAGTACATC. Its translation: CANSASRDSSYEQYI.

As to this clonotype: One end of the junction does not line up with germline, which may come from a read error. This rearrangement joins TRBV12-3 or TRBV12-4 to TRBJ1-1; D unresolved. This CDR3 contains 14 residues. The CDR3 sequence: CASSPNMRHTEVFF. The CDR3 region has the DNA TGTGCCAGCAGTCCGAACATGCGGCACACTGAAGTTTTCTTT.

This clonotype has just one count. This chain uses TRBV12-3 or TRBV12-4 with TRBJ2-6; D gene unclear. The CDR3 runs 15 residues. Trimming removed 7 bases from V and 17 bases from J, with 27 bases in between. CDR3 protein: CASTLGFTVPNAMTF. CDR3 DNA sequence: TGTGCCAGCACCCTGGGATTTACTGTGCCCAACGCCATGACTTTC.

As concerns this clonotype: Compared with germline, one end of the junction differs, possibly owing to a read error. The gene calls are TRBV29-1 and TRBJ2-5; D gene ambiguous. Germline CDR1 SQVTM, CDR2 ANQGSEA. The CDR3 runs 14 residues. CDR3 nucleotides: TGTAGTGTTGAATTACCAGCCCCCCAAGAGACCCAATACTTC. It yields the protein CSVELPAPQETQYF.

Notes on this clonotype: A much larger clone differs by one base, so this may be a read error. The CDR3 ends on some other residue instead of the conserved phenylalanine or tryptophan, so this is likely a read error. J is TRBJ2-5 and V is TRBV25-1; D gene unclear. CDR1 and CDR2 (germline): MGHDK, SYGVNS. The CDR3 is 13 amino acids. Trimming shortened V by 5 bases and J by 5 bases, and 12 bases separated the two germline ends. The CDR3 nucleotides read TGTGCCAGCAGTTGGACGTCTATGGAGACCCAGTACTCC. Translated, it gives CASSWTSMETQYS.

J is TRBJ2-5 and V is TRBV6-1; D not certain. This CDR3 is built from 14 residues. Trimming cost V 7 bases and J 5 bases, with 17 bases left between them. Germline loops: CDR1 MNHNS, CDR2 SASEGT. CDR3 nucleotides: TGTGCCAGCAATGGACGGGCCCAGTCTGAGACCCAGTACTTC. It encodes CASNGRAQSETQYF.

To note about this clonotype: Its ends do not fully match the called genes, so a read error is possible. V and J are TRBV29-1 and TRBJ2-3; a possible D gene is TRBD2 (6 bases). Germline V gene lookup returns CDR1 SQVTM and CDR2 ANQGSEA. The CDR3 is made up of 14 amino acids. The CDR3 region has the DNA TGCAGCGTTGGAGCGATGGGAACGGGAGATACACAGTATTTT. As protein: CSVGAMGTGDTQYF.

This clonotype was counted ten times or more. The rearrangement uses TRBV5-1 and TRBJ2-3; D is perhaps TRBD1 or TRBD2 (5 bases each). The CDR3 is made up of 14 amino acids. The germline V gene encodes CDR1 SGHRS and CDR2 YFSETQ. Trimming pared 4 bases from V and 5 bases from J, leaving 14 bases between. In DNA form, the CDR3 reads TGCGCCAGCAGCCTGATGGGACCCGAAGATACGCAGTATTTT. It translates to CASSLMGPEDTQYF.

The V call is TRBV20-1, the J call TRBJ2-3, with 7 bases lining up with TRBD2. The CDR3 loop spans 16 amino acids. Germline V lookup: CDR1 DFQATT, CDR2 SNEGSKA (reference sequence). V was pared by 0 bases and J by 4 bases, with 10 bases of the junction left unmatched. DNA of the CDR3: TGCAGTGCTAGAGATCTGGGGGGGAAAACACCAGATACGCAGTATTTT. Translated, it gives CSARDLGGKTPDTQYF.

Worth noting for this clonotype: Sequence at one end of the junction differs from germline and may be a read error. The rearrangement joins TRBV11-1 to TRBJ2-1; TRBD1 might be the D (5 bases). The germline V gene has CDR1 SGHAT and CDR2 FQDESV (reference sequence). This CDR3 contains 15 residues. This chain's CDR3 is CASSFQRPLDNEQLF. Written as DNA, the CDR3 is TGTGCCAGTAGCTTCCAGAGACCGCTGGACAATGAGCAGTTGTTC.

The chain employs TRBV6-2 or TRBV6-3 and TRBJ2-1; possible D gene TRBD2, 6 bases. Germline CDR1 reads MNHEY; CDR2 reads SVGEGT. V was trimmed by 2 bases and J by 6 bases, leaving 14 bases between them. The CDR3 has 15 residues. CDR3 DNA: TGTGCCAGCAGTTACACAACGGGAGACCTCAATGAGCAGTTCTTC. Its protein product is CASSYTTGDLNEQFF.

The rearrangement joins TRBV11-3 to TRBJ1-5; D is unclear. The CDR3 contains 15 residues. The V gene's germline CDR1 is SGHNT and CDR2 YENEEA. V was shortened by 0 bases and J by 15 bases, with 21 bases between the two germline ends. CDR3 sequence reads: CASSLDLAVAQLRHF. The CDR3 DNA sequence: TGTGCCAGCAGCTTAGATCTGGCGGTGGCTCAGCTCCGGCATTTT.

This clonotype was picked up a small number of times. The junction differs from germline at one of its ends, possibly a read error. V gene TRBV11-1 combines with J gene TRBJ2-7, with D tentatively TRBD1 (5 bases). CDR3 length equals 14 residues. In germline, CDR1 is SGHAT, CDR2 FQDESV (reference sequence). CDR3 loop: CASSLRTCVYEQYF. The CDR3 bases are TGTGCCAGCAGCTTACGGACATGCGTCTACGAACAGTACTTC.

The CDR3 protein is CVVEDPGGNSYEQYF. DNA of the CDR3: TGCGTCGTTGAAGATCCAGGAGGGAACTCCTACGAGCAGTACTTC. The J gene is TRBJ2-7, the V gene TRBV29-1; perhaps TRBD2 as D (6 bases). Germline values: CDR1 SQVTM, CDR2 ANQGSEA. This CDR3 region has 15 residues.

Note on this clonotype: Germline is not matched at one junction end, which may reflect a read error. This chain uses TRBV4-3 with TRBJ2-5, with D unclear. CDR3 length equals 15 residues. Looked up from germline, CDR1 is LGHNA and CDR2 is YSLEER. The CDR3, as DNA: TGCGTCAGCAGCCAAACGGTCGGGTCTTGGGAGACCCAGTACTTC. Amino acids: CVSSQTVGSWETQYF.

The gene calls are TRBV29-1 and TRBJ2-1; 7 nucleotides align to TRBD2. This CDR3 has 13 amino acids. Germline CDR1 reads SQVTM; CDR2 reads ANQGSEA. V lost 8 bases and J lost 7; bases outside the gene matches: 11. This chain's CDR3 is CSSATSNWNEQFF. The CDR3 coding sequence is TGCAGCTCCGCGACTAGCAATTGGAATGAGCAGTTCTTC.

With respect to this clonotype: Because the CDR3 is missing its conserved closing phenylalanine or tryptophan, this is likely a read error. The limits of the CDR3 on the DNA are not certain, so only TCRdb's listed CDR3 is given. The V gene is TRBV5-4, the J gene TRBJ2-5. Including both end residues, the CDR3 is 12 amino acids long. Germline V CDR1 and CDR2: SGHNT, YYREEE (reference sequence). The CDR3 spells CASSLYKAVKYS.

The J gene is TRBJ1-4, the V gene TRBV30, with D possibly TRBD1 on 6 matching bases. The germline V and J ends were trimmed by 8 bases and 8 bases, with 18 bases remaining between them. The CDR3 sequence is 13 residues long. Looked up from germline, CDR1 is GTSNPN and CDR2 is SVGIG (reference sequence). The CDR3 reads CAVEGGGKEKLFF. The CDR3 DNA is TGTGCCGTGGAAGGGGGGGGAAAAGAAAAACTGTTTTTT.